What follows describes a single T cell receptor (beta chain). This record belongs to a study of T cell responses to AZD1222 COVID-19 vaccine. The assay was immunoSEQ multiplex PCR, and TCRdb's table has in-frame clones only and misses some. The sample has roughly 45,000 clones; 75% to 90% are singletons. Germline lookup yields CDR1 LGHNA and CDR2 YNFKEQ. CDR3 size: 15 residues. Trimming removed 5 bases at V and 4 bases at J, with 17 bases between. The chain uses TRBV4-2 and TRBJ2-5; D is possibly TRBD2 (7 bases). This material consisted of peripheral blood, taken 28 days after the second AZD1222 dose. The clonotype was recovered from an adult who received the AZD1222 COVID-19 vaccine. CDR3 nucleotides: TGTGCCAGCAGCAGTGGCCGTGGGGGGGCAGAGACCCAGTACTTC. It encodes CASSSGRGGAETQYF.